This T cell receptor beta chain appears in the sequencing data of a study of radiotherapy plus CTLA-4 blockade in lung cancer. For the study at large: Objective responses were recorded in 15% to 20% of patients, with disease control recorded in approximately 34%.

Here immunoSEQ multiplex PCR was the method, and the copy in TCRdb shows in-frame clones only, minus some. The sample gives 24,000 or so clones, 65% to 85% of which show up once; roughly 4% is in the top ten. Patients with chemo-refractory metastatic non-small-cell lung cancer received focal radiation plus CTLA-4 blockade with ipilimumab. Details on this clone: Its antigen is not known.

The CDR3 length is 14 residues. Trimming stripped 8 bases from V and 6 bases from J, with 17 bases between. Germline V gene lookup returns CDR1 MGHDK and CDR2 SYGVNS. Study-wide points: Blood saw expansion of tumor-derived TCR clones after radiotherapy plus ipilimumab. Response, reportedly, was best predicted by interferon-beta along with early blood T cell clone dynamics.

The clonotype comes from a human donor with non-small cell lung cancer who had stable disease on radiotherapy plus ipilimumab. This chain joins TRBV25-1 and TRBJ2-1; D call uncertain. The sample here was peripheral blood, taken from a patient treated with radiotherapy plus ipilimumab. The chain's CDR3 is CASEPRGKANEQFF. CDR3 bases: TGTGCCAGCGAGCCCCGCGGAAAGGCCAATGAGCAGTTCTTC.